Listed here are 21 T cell receptor beta chains from one sample, sequenced in a study of CD8 T cells in ankylosing spondylitis. TCRdb passed the 5' RACE reads through MiXCR, listing each CDR3 protein once. Here the sample spans nearly 250,000 distinct CDR3 sequences, over 30% being singletons. The source material was blood, either unsorted or a sorted T cell fraction (not recorded which). The receptors were sampled from a male donor with ankylosing spondylitis or in good health (not recorded which).

The rearrangement uses TRBV27 and TRBJ2-7; the match to TRBD2 covers 15 bases. Germline V lookup: CDR1 MNHEY, CDR2 SMNVEV (reference sequence). CDR3 length equals 19 residues. The junction had 11 bases not matched to a gene; V was cut back by 3 bases and J by 2 bases. The CDR3 region has the DNA TGTGCCAGCAGTTTTGGGGGACTAGCGGGGGGTGGAAGCGCCTACGAGCAGTACTTC. Translating it yields CASSFGGLAGGGSAYEQYF.

The V call is TRBV30, the J call TRBJ1-6; D gene unclear. This CDR3 is built from 15 residues. Trimming removed 5 bases at V and 6 bases at J, with 17 bases between. Germline CDR1 GTSNPN, CDR2 SVGIG (reference sequence). The CDR3 bases are TGTGCCTGGGTAATGGATGCCTGGGGTAATTCACCCCTCCACTTT. Amino acid sequence: CAWVMDAWGNSPLHF.

This sequence joins TRBV20-1 and TRBJ2-3; 11 bases fit TRBD2. The CDR3 consists of 19 residues. With 0 bases clipped from V and 0 bases from J, the junction kept 11 bases outside the gene matches. Per germline, CDR1 DFQATT and CDR2 SNEGSKA (reference sequence). In DNA form, the CDR3 reads TGCAGTGCTAGAGATTCTAGCGGGGGGCCCCGAGACAGCACAGATACGCAGTATTTT. This sequence encodes CSARDSSGGPRDSTDTQYF.

The chain links TRBV20-1 to TRBJ2-7; possibly TRBD1 for D (5 bases). Germline CDR1 reads DFQATT; CDR2 reads SNEGSKA (reference sequence). The CDR3 totals 13 residues. The ends were cut back, 0 bases at V and 3 bases at J, with 9 bases in the middle. The CDR3 nucleotides read TGCAGTGCTAGAGATCACGGACACTACGAGCAGTACTTC. Translation: CSARDHGHYEQYF.

The chain joins TRBV6-1 to TRBJ2-1, with a tentative D call TRBD1 (5 bases). The germline gives CDR1 MNHNS, CDR2 SASEGT. The CDR3 has 13 residues. Trimming took 5 bases from V and 8 from J, leaving 13 bases between them. CDR3 DNA: TGTGCCAGCAGTCCGCTGCTACAGGATGAGCAGTTCTTC. It translates to CASSPLLQDEQFF.

This clonotype appeared a few times. The chain links TRBV10-3 to TRBJ2-7, with D unresolved. Looked up from germline, CDR1 is ENHRY and CDR2 is SYGVKD. V lost 9 bases and J 0 bases, leaving 9 bases between the germline ends. This CDR3 spans 12 amino acids. The CDR3 protein is CAMGKDSYEQYF. The CDR3 DNA reads as TGTGCCATGGGTAAGGACTCCTACGAGCAGTACTTC.

The gene calls are TRBV6-2 or TRBV6-3 and TRBJ2-7, with 7 positions matching TRBD1. V dropped 5 bases and J dropped 5; count of bases not matched to a gene: 6. Germline V gives CDR1 MNHEY, CDR2 SVGEGT. The CDR3 consists of 13 residues. CDR3 residues: CASSQQGWDEQYF. CDR3 nucleotides: TGTGCCAGCAGTCAACAGGGGTGGGACGAGCAGTACTTC.

V usage is TRBV19 and J usage is TRBJ2-1; 7 nucleotides align to TRBD2. The CDR3 sequence is 15 residues long. The V gene's germline CDR1 is LNHDA and CDR2 SQIVND (reference sequence). With 2 bases clipped from V and 4 bases from J, the junction kept 5 bases outside the gene matches. CDR3: CASSIRSGAYNEQFF. The CDR3 DNA sequence: TGTGCCAGTAGTATAAGGAGCGGGGCTTACAATGAGCAGTTCTTC.

The genes are TRBV6-5 and TRBJ2-5, with D perhaps matching TRBD1 (7 bases). CDR3 length equals 14 residues. Germline CDR1 reads MNHEY; CDR2 reads SVGAGI. V lost 0 bases to trimming and J lost 5 bases, with 10 bases between them. The CDR3 reads CASSYSSGGETQYF. The CDR3, as DNA: TGTGCCAGCAGTTACTCGTCAGGGGGGGAGACCCAGTACTTC.

V gene TRBV29-1 combines with J gene TRBJ2-1; D is undetermined. Germline CDR1 and CDR2: SQVTM and ANQGSEA. The CDR3 has 14 residues. V dropped 4 bases and J dropped 0 bases, with 10 bases sitting between them. In nucleotides, the CDR3 is TGCAGCGTTGCGGTCAGGAGCTCCTACAATGAGCAGTTCTTC. Translation: CSVAVRSSYNEQFF.

This chain connects TRBV27 to TRBJ2-2; TRBD2 matches at 8 bases. There are 17 residues in the CDR3. CDR1 is MNHEY, CDR2 SMNVEV, per germline (reference sequence). V dropped 3 bases and J dropped 5; count of bases not matched to a gene: 11. The CDR3: CASSLRSGLGLTGELFF. The CDR3 DNA is TGTGCCAGCAGTTTGAGGTCGGGACTAGGACTAACCGGGGAGCTGTTTTTT.

This clonotype was detected a few times. The chain is built from TRBV5-1 and TRBJ2-3; no clear D gene. The CDR3 length is 13 residues. CDR1 and CDR2 from the germline V gene are SGHRS and YFSETQ. V was trimmed by 0 bases and J by 5 bases, leaving 7 bases between them. CDR3 loop: CASSLGDRDTQYF. The CDR3 DNA is TGCGCCAGCAGCTTGGGGGATCGAGATACGCAGTATTTT. The entire variable domain, with the rest obtained from reference TRBV5-1 and TRBJ2-3, is as follows: KAGVTQTPRYLIKTRGQQVTLSCSPISGHRSVSWYQQTPGQGLQFLFEYFSETQRNKGNFPGRFSGRQFSNSRSEMNVSTLELGDSALYLCASSLGDRDTQYFGPGTRLTVL.

V and J are TRBV10-3 and TRBJ1-4; D is unresolved. The CDR3 is made up of 14 amino acids. The V and J ends lost 2 bases and 7 bases respectively, with 11 bases between them. Germline assignment: CDR1 ENHRY and CDR2 SYGVKD. The DNA of the CDR3 is TGTGCCATCAGTGAGGGCAGGATCAGTGAAAAACTGTTTTTT. This sequence encodes CAISEGRISEKLFF.

The V call is TRBV20-1, the J call TRBJ2-1, with D perhaps given as TRBD1 or TRBD2 (5 bases each). Trimming cost V 3 bases and J 9 bases, with 15 bases left between them. This CDR3 region has 13 residues. Per the germline V gene, CDR1 is DFQATT and CDR2 is SNEGSKA (reference sequence). CDR3 nucleotide sequence: TGCAGTGCTAGTCAGCGAGGGGCCATTGAGCAGTTCTTC. Amino acid sequence: CSASQRGAIEQFF.

V is TRBV5-1 and J is TRBJ2-7; 7 nucleotides agree with TRBD1. V shed 4 bases, J shed 7 bases, and the junction held 11 bases outside the gene matches. Germline CDR1 is SGHRS and CDR2 is YFSETQ. The CDR3 is 14 residues long. The CDR3 is CASSRALTGEEQYF. The CDR3 DNA sequence: TGCGCCAGCAGCCGCGCGCTCACAGGGGAAGAGCAGTACTTC.

V and J are TRBV12-3 or TRBV12-4 and TRBJ2-7; 8 bases line up with TRBD1. This CDR3 contains 15 residues. V shed 6 bases, J shed 3 bases, and the junction held 10 bases outside the gene matches. CDR3 in amino acids: CASSSRTGLIYEQYF. The CDR3 DNA reads as TGTGCCAGCAGCTCCCGGACAGGGTTGATCTACGAGCAGTACTTC.

The V call is TRBV12-3 or TRBV12-4, the J call TRBJ2-1; 7 bases are shared with TRBD2. CDR3 length: 14 residues. V gave up 6 bases and J gave up 6 bases; unmatched junction bases: 8. Written as DNA, the CDR3 is TGTGCCAGCAGCGGGGGGTCCTCGAGCAATGAGCAGTTCTTC. As protein: CASSGGSSSNEQFF.

V and J are TRBV6-5 and TRBJ2-3, with 10 bases identical to TRBD2. Germline CDR1 and CDR2: MNHEY and SVGAGI. The CDR3 extends over 15 amino acids. V was clipped by 2 bases and J by 2 bases; unmatched bases: 1. Here the CDR3 reads CASSYTSGITDTQYF. The DNA of the CDR3 is TGTGCCAGCAGTTACACTAGCGGGATCACAGATACGCAGTATTTT.

This clonotype has a handful of counts. J is TRBJ2-5 and V is TRBV20-1, with a possible D match to TRBD1 (6 bases). Germline CDR1 is DFQATT and CDR2 is SNEGSKA (reference sequence). The germline V and J ends were trimmed by 8 bases and 4 bases, with 17 bases remaining between them. This CDR3 spans 13 amino acids. Written as DNA, the CDR3 is TGCAGTCCTCAACAGGGAGTGGCAGAGACCCAGTACTTC. This codes for CSPQQGVAETQYF.

The genes are TRBV6-1 and TRBJ2-3; D perhaps matches TRBD1 (5 bases). V lost 7 bases, J lost 3 bases, and 14 bases lay in between. Germline-derived CDR1 and CDR2 are MNHNS and SASEGT. The CDR3 runs 14 residues. CDR3 residues: CASTDSYGTDTQYF. Written as DNA, the CDR3 is TGTGCCAGCACAGACAGCTATGGGACAGATACGCAGTATTTT.

The rearrangement uses TRBV18 and TRBJ2-1; 8 positions agree with TRBD2. This CDR3 is 15 amino acids long. Germline CDR1 and CDR2: KGHSH and LQKENI. V was pared by 3 bases and J by 4 bases, with 5 bases of the junction left unmatched. Written as DNA, the CDR3 is TGTGCCAGCTCACCCTTAGCGGGGAGATACAATGAGCAGTTCTTC. Translating it yields CASSPLAGRYNEQFF. Full variable domain (outside the CDR3, taken from reference TRBV18 and TRBJ2-1): NAGVMQNPRHLVRRRGQEARLRCSPMKGHSHVYWYRQLPEEGLKFMVYLQKENIIDESGMPKERFSAEFPKEGPSILRIQQVVRGDSAAYFCASSPLAGRYNEQFFGPGTRLTVL.